The present TCR beta chain was sequenced within a study of monozygotic twins with inflammatory bowel disease. CDR3 length: 13 residues. The germline CDR1 and CDR2 sequences are SEHNR and FQNEAQ (reference sequence). One entry per CDR3 protein, without DNA, is what TCRdb gives after re-calling the 5' RACE reads. The sample totals some 450,000 distinct CDR3 sequences; its top ten clones hold roughly 2.2%. In regard to this clonotype: Its target is unknown.

Study conclusions and caveats: On the inverse Simpson index, IBD patients scored lower for TCRbeta diversity than healthy co-twins. Repertoire similarity did not differ between concordant and discordant twins, perhaps due to limited power. Patient-specific immunosuppressive treatments may have made repertoires more variable.

The receptor comes from a human donor with ulcerative colitis or Crohn's disease, or a healthy co-twin of an affected twin (not recorded which). The chain carries TRBV7-9 and TRBJ2-1; with no DNA, the TCRdb D assignment of TRBD1 cannot be verified. Material for sequencing was blood. The CDR3 loop is CASSPDSFGEQFF.